The next 18 T cell receptor beta chains were all read from a single sample in a study of shared clonotypes between healthy human individuals. Clones were sequenced by immunoSEQ multiplex PCR, and TCRdb holds only the in-frame ones, with some missing. The sample lists over a million clones; around four fifths were seen once. The specimen was memory CD4+ T cells sorted from blood. Noted subset: CD45RA-negative fraction. The origin of the receptors is a man in his late teens or twenties in good health.

The CDR3: CASSSRTGEGYTF. CDR3 sequence (DNA): TGTGCCAGCAGCTCTCGGACAGGGGAAGGCTACACCTTC. The chain employs TRBV7-3 and TRBJ1-2; the match to TRBD1 covers 9 bases. The germline V gene has CDR1 SGHTA and CDR2 FQGTGA. The CDR3 contains 13 residues. V gave up 4 bases and J gave up 8 bases; unmatched junction bases: 5.

The chain joins TRBV29-1 to TRBJ1-1; possibly TRBD1 for D (5 bases). V was clipped by 5 bases and J by 1 base, with 8 bases between them. CDR3 length: 12 amino acids. CDR1 SQVTM and CDR2 ANQGSEA come from the germline V gene. For the CDR3, the DNA is TGCAGCGTTTCCCAGGGGAACACTGAAGCTTTCTTT. Protein product: CSVSQGNTEAFF. Full variable domain (remainder filled in from reference TRBV29-1 and TRBJ1-1): SAVISQKPSRDICQRGTSLTIQCQVDSQVTMMFWYRQQPGQSLTLIATANQGSEATYESGFVIDKFPISRPNLTFSTLTVSNMSPEDSSIYLCSVSQGNTEAFFGQGTRLTVV.

The chain employs TRBV29-1 and TRBJ2-3; 7 bases are shared with TRBD2. Germline V gene data show CDR1 as SQVTM and CDR2 as ANQGSEA. This CDR3 region has 14 residues. The trim removed 3 bases at V and 2 bases at J, leaving 5 bases unmatched. The CDR3 nucleotides are TGCAGCGTTGATAACGGGAGGCCCACAGATACGCAGTATTTT. Translated, it gives CSVDNGRPTDTQYF.

The chain has TRBV27 and TRBJ2-7; 7 nucleotides line up with TRBD2. The germline CDR1 and CDR2 sequences are MNHEY and SMNVEV (reference sequence). The CDR3 is 13 amino acids. V gave up 6 bases and J gave up 6 bases; unmatched junction bases: 8. CDR3 DNA: TGTGCCAGCAGCCTCGGGAGGAGCTTCGAGCAGTACTTC. Amino acid sequence: CASSLGRSFEQYF.

This rearrangement joins TRBV11-2 to TRBJ1-6; D is perhaps TRBD1 (6 bases). The germline V gene encodes CDR1 SGHAT and CDR2 FQNNGV. With 4 bases removed from V and 10 bases from J, the gap between germline ends came to 14 bases. This CDR3 region has 14 residues. CDR3 DNA sequence: TGTGCCAGCAGCTCAACAGGGACGGGATCACCCCTCCACTTT. Amino acid sequence: CASSSTGTGSPLHF.

The chain links TRBV10-3 to TRBJ1-6, with 7 bases that match TRBD1. In germline, CDR1 is ENHRY, CDR2 SYGVKD. CDR3 length: 14 amino acids. V lost 3 bases to trimming and J lost 7 bases; unmatched junction nucleotides: 3. CDR3 amino acids: CAISEGDSNSPLHF. The CDR3, as DNA: TGTGCCATCAGTGAAGGGGACAGCAATTCACCCCTCCACTTT.

This clone was observed a few times. The chain carries TRBV11-2 and TRBJ2-1, with TRBD1 identical over 10 bases. Germline V gene data show CDR1 as SGHAT and CDR2 as FQNNGV. V shed 5 bases, J shed 6 bases, and the junction held 7 bases outside the gene matches. This CDR3 has 15 amino acids. The CDR3 coding sequence is TGTGCCAGCAGCCCCCGGGACAGGGGAATCAATGAGCAGTTCTTC. This encodes CASSPRDRGINEQFF.

The V call is TRBV27, the J call TRBJ1-5; 7 bases fit TRBD1. CDR3 length: 14 amino acids. V trimming: 3 bases; J trimming: 11 bases; junction bases outside the gene matches: 10. Germline V lookup: CDR1 MNHEY, CDR2 SMNVEV (reference sequence). The CDR3 reads CASSFRDGQGAQHF. The CDR3 DNA sequence: TGTGCCAGCAGTTTCCGTGACGGGCAGGGGGCCCAGCATTTT.

The rearrangement links TRBV19 to TRBJ2-7, with no clear D. Germline CDR1 LNHDA, CDR2 SQIVND (reference sequence). Trimming shortened V by 5 bases and J by 2 bases, and 10 bases separated the two germline ends. The CDR3 totals 13 residues. CDR3: CASSLRVTYEQYF. As DNA, the CDR3 is TGTGCCAGTAGTTTAAGGGTTACCTACGAGCAGTACTTC. The full variable domain, its missing parts supplied by reference TRBV19 and TRBJ2-7, is DGGITQSPKYLFRKEGQNVTLSCEQNLNHDAMYWYRQDPGQGLRLIYYSQIVNDFQKGDIAEGYSVSREKKESFPLTVTSAQKNPTAFYLCASSLRVTYEQYFGPGTRLTVT.

The V gene is TRBV5-5, the J gene TRBJ2-1, with 11 bases aligning to TRBD2. This CDR3 region has 15 residues. V lost 2 bases to trimming and J lost 6 bases; unmatched junction nucleotides: 4. CDR1 and CDR2 (germline): SGHKS, YYEKEE (reference sequence). DNA of the CDR3: TGTGCCAGCAGCTTTACTAGCGGGGGATCCAATGAGCAGTTCTTC. Translated: CASSFTSGGSNEQFF.

The chain couples TRBV5-4 to TRBJ2-1; 7 bases fit TRBD2. This CDR3 region has 17 residues. Looked up from germline, CDR1 is SGHNT and CDR2 is YYREEE (reference sequence). V shed 4 bases and J 0 bases; nucleotides not matched to a gene: 10. CDR3 residues: CASSNLSGASSYNEQFF. In DNA, the CDR3 is TGTGCCAGCAGCAACCTAAGCGGGGCTAGCTCCTACAATGAGCAGTTCTTC.

This chain connects TRBV6-1 to TRBJ2-7; no reliable D call. Per the germline V gene, CDR1 is MNHNS and CDR2 is SASEGT. Between the trimmed V and J ends, which lost 6 bases and 6 bases, there was a span of 21 bases. CDR3 size: 15 residues. The CDR3 loop is CASREPWVESFEQYF. The DNA for the CDR3 is TGTGCCAGCAGGGAGCCTTGGGTCGAAAGCTTCGAGCAGTACTTC.

The gene calls are TRBV7-9 and TRBJ1-1; 7 bases map to TRBD1. Trimming at V came to 5 bases and at J to 6 bases, leaving 9 bases not matched to a gene. This CDR3 contains 14 residues. Germline assignment: CDR1 SEHNR and CDR2 FQNEAQ (reference sequence). The CDR3 bases are TGTGCCAGCAGCCCCCAGGGGGGGCAGCCTGAAGCTTTCTTT. Encoded protein: CASSPQGGQPEAFF.

The J gene is TRBJ2-1, the V gene TRBV5-1; the match to TRBD2 covers 7 bases. This CDR3 contains 15 residues. Per the germline V gene, CDR1 is SGHRS and CDR2 is YFSETQ. Unmatched junction bases numbered 5, after V lost 1 base and J lost 4 bases. The CDR3 loop reads CASSLPAGRYNEQFF. The CDR3 coding sequence is TGCGCCAGCAGCTTGCCAGCGGGGAGGTACAATGAGCAGTTCTTC.

The V gene is TRBV27, the J gene TRBJ2-7; 7 positions match TRBD1. From germline, CDR1 is MNHEY and CDR2 SMNVEV (reference sequence). The CDR3 spans 14 residues. With 6 bases clipped from V and 3 bases from J, the junction kept 8 bases outside the gene matches. This CDR3 reads CASSPTQGSYEQYF. The DNA of the CDR3 is TGTGCCAGCAGCCCAACACAGGGGAGCTACGAGCAGTACTTC.

This sequence joins TRBV28 and TRBJ1-2; maybe TRBD1 (5 bases). The CDR3 extends over 13 amino acids. With 7 bases removed from V and 0 bases from J, the gap between germline ends came to 9 bases. Germline CDR1 reads MDHEN; CDR2 reads SYDVKM. The CDR3 sequence: CASTGGSNYGYTF. CDR3 DNA sequence: TGTGCCAGCACGGGGGGTTCTAACTATGGCTACACCTTC.

This clone was seen just once. The chain uses TRBV5-4 and TRBJ2-3; D call uncertain. Germline V gene lookup returns CDR1 SGHNT and CDR2 YYREEE (reference sequence). This CDR3 comprises 16 residues. V lost 0 bases, J lost 1 base, and 12 bases lay in between. The CDR3 sequence is CASSLGSLSGTDTQYF. DNA of the CDR3: TGTGCCAGCAGCTTGGGTTCTTTATCCGGCACAGATACGCAGTATTTT. Using reference TRBV5-4 and TRBJ2-3 for the parts outside the CDR3, the full variable domain is ETGVTQSPTHLIKTRGQQVTLRCSSQSGHNTVSWYQQALGQGPQFIFQYYREEENGRGNFPPRFSGLQFPNYSSELNVNALELDDSALYLCASSLGSLSGTDTQYFGPGTRLTVL.

The rearrangement links TRBV30 to TRBJ1-6; the D gene is possibly TRBD1 (5 bases). Trimming took off 0 bases at V and 1 base at J, with 22 bases between the two ends. Germline lookup yields CDR1 GTSNPN and CDR2 SVGIG (reference sequence). This CDR3 is built from 20 residues. The CDR3 DNA follows: TGTGCCTGGAGTGTAACGTCAGGGCGAATCGGGGGATCCTATAATTCACCCCTCCACTTT. Translation: CAWSVTSGRIGGSYNSPLHF.